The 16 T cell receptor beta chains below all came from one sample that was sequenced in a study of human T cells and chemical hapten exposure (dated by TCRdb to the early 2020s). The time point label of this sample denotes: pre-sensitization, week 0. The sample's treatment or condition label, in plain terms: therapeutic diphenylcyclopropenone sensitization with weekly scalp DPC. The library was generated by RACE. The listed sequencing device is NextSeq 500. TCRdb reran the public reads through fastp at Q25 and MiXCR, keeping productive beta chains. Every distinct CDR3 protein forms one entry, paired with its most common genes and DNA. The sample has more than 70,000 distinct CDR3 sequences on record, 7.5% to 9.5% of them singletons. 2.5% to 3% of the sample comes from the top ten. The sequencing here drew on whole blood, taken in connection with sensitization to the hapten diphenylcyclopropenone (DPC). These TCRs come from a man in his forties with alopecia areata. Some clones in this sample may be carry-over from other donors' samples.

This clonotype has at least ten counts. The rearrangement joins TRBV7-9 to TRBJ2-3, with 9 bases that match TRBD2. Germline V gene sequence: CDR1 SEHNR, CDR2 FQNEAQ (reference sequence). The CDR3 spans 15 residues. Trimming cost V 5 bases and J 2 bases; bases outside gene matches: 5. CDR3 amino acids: CASSMTSGYTDTQYF. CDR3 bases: TGTGCCAGCAGCATGACTAGCGGCTACACAGATACGCAGTATTTT.

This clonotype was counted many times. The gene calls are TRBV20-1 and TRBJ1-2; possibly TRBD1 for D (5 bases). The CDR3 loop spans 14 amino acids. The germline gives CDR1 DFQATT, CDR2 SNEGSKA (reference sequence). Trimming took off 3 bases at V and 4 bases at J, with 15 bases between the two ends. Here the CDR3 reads CSASRSGLGYGYTF. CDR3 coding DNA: TGCAGTGCTAGCCGTTCGGGGCTCGGCTATGGCTACACCTTC.

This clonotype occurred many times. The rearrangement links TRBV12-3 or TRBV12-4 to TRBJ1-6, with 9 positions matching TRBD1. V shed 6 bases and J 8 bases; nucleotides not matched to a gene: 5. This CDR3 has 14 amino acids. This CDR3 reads CASSQTGGDSPLHF. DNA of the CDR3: TGTGCCAGCAGCCAAACAGGGGGCGATTCACCCCTCCACTTT.

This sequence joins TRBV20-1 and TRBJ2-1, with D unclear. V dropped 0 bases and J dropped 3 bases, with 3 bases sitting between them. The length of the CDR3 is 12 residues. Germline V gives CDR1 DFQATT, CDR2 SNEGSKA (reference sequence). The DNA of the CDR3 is TGCAGTGCTAGAGAAAACTACAATGAGCAGTTCTTC. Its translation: CSARENYNEQFF.

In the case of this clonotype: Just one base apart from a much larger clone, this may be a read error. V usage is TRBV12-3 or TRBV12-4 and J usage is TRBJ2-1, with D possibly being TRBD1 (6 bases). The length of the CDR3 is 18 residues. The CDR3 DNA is TGTGCCAGGAGTTTAACCCCGGGTTGGCAGGGGTCCTACAATGAGCAGTTCTTC. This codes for CARSLTPGWQGSYNEQFF.

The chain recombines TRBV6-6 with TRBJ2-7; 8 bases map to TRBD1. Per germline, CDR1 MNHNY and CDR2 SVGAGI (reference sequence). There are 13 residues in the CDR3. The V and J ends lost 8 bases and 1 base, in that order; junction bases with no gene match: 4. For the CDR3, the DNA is TGTGCCAGCCGGGACAGGACATCCTACGAGCAGTACGTC. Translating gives CASRDRTSYEQYV.

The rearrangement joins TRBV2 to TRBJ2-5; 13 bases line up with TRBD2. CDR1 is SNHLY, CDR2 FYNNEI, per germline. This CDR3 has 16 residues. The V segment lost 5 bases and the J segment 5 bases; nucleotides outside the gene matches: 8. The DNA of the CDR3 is TGTGCCAGCAGTAACGGACTAGCGGGAGCGGGGGAGACCCAGTACTTC. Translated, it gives CASSNGLAGAGETQYF.

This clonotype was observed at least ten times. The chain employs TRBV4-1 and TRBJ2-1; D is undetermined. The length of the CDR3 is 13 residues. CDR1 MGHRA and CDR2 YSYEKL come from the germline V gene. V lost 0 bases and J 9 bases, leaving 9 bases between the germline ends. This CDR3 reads CASSQETGFEQFF. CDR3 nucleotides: TGCGCCAGCAGCCAAGAAACTGGATTTGAGCAGTTCTTC.

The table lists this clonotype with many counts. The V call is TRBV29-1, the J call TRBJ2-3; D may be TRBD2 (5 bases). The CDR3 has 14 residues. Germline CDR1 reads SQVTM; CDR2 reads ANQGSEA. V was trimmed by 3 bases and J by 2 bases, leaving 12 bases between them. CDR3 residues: CSVDEGTNTDTQYF. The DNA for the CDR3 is TGCAGCGTTGACGAGGGCACCAACACAGATACGCAGTATTTT.

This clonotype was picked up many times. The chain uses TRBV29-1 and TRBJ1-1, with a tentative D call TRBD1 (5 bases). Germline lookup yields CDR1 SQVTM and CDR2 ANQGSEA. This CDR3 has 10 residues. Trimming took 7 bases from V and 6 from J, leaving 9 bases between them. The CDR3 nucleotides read TGCAGCGGGATAGGGGCTGAAGCTTTCTTT. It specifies CSGIGAEAFF. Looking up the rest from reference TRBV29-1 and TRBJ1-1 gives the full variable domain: SAVISQKPSRDICQRGTSLTIQCQVDSQVTMMFWYRQQPGQSLTLIATANQGSEATYESGFVIDKFPISRPNLTFSTLTVSNMSPEDSSIYLCSGIGAEAFFGQGTRLTVV.

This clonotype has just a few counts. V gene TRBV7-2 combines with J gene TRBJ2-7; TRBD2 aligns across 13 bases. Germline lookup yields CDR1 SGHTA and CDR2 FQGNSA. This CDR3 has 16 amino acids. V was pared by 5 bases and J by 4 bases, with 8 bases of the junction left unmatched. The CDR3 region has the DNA TGTGCCAGCAGCAAACGGACTAGCGGGAGTTTGTACGAGCAGTACTTC. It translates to CASSKRTSGSLYEQYF.

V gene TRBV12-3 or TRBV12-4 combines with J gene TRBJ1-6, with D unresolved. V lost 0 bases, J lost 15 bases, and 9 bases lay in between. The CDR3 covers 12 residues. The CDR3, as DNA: TGTGCCAGCAGTTTAGCAGGGTTGAGCCTCCACTTT. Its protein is CASSLAGLSLHF.

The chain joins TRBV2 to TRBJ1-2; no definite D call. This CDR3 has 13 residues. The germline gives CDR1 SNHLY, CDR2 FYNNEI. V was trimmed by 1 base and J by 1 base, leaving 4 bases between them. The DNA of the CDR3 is TGTGCCAGCAGTGAAGTAGTTAACTATGGCTACACCTTC. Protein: CASSEVVNYGYTF.

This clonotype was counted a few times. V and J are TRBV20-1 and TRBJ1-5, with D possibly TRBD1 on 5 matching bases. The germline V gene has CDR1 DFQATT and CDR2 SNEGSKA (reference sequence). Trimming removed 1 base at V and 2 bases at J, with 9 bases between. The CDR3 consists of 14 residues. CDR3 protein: CSARGIQGNQPQHF. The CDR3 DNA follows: TGCAGTGCTAGAGGTATACAGGGCAATCAGCCCCAGCATTTT.

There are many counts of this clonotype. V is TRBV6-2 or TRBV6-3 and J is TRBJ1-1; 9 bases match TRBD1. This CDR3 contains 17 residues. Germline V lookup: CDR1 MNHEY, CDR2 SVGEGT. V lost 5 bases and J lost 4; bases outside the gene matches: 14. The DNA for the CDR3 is TGTGCCAGCAGTCAATACCGGGACAGGGTCAGCGGCACTGAAGCTTTCTTT. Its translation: CASSQYRDRVSGTEAFF.

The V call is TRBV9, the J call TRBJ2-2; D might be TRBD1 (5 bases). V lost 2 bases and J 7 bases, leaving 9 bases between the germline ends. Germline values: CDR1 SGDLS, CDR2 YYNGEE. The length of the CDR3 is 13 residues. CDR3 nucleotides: TGTGCCAGCAGCGTTTGGGGCTTCGGGGAGCTGTTTTTT. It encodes CASSVWGFGELFF.